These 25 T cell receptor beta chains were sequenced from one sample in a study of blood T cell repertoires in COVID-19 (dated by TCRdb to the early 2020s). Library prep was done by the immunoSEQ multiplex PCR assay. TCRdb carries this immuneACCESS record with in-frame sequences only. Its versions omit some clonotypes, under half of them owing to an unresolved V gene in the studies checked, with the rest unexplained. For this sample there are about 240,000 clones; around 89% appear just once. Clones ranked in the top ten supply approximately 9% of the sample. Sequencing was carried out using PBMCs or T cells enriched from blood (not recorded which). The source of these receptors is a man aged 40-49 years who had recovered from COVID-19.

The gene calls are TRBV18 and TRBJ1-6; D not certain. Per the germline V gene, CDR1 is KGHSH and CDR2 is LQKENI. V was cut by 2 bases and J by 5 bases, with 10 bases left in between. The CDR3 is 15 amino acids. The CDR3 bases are TGTGCCAGCTCACCAAGAGGGAAGGATAATTCACCCCTCCACTTT. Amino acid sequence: CASSPRGKDNSPLHF.

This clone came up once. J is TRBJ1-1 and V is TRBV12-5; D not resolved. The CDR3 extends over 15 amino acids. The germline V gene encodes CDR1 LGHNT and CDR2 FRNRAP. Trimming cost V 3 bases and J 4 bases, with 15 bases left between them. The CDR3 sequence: CASGFAGGMSTEAFF. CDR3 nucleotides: TGTGCTAGTGGTTTCGCGGGAGGGATGAGCACTGAAGCTTTCTTT.

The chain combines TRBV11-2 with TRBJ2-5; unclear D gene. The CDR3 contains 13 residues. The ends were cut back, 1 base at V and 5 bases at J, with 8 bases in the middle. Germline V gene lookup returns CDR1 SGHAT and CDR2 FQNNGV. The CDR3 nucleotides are TGTGCCAGCAGCTTAGGCCAGTTTGAGACCCAGTACTTC. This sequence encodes CASSLGQFETQYF.

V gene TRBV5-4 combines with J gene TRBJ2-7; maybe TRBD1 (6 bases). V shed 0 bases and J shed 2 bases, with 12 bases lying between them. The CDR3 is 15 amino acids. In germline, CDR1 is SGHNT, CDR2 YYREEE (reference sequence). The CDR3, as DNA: TGTGCCAGCAGCTTGGACAGGGCCCACACCTACGAGCAGTACTTC. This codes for CASSLDRAHTYEQYF. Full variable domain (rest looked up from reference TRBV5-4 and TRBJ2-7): ETGVTQSPTHLIKTRGQQVTLRCSSQSGHNTVSWYQQALGQGPQFIFQYYREEENGRGNFPPRFSGLQFPNYSSELNVNALELDDSALYLCASSLDRAHTYEQYFGPGTRLTVT.

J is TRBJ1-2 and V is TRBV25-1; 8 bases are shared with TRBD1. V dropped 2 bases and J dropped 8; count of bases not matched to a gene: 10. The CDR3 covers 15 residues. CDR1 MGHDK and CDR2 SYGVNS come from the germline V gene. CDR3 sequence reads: CASSEIDRGLYGYTF. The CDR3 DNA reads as TGTGCCAGCAGTGAAATAGACAGGGGACTATACGGCTACACCTTC.

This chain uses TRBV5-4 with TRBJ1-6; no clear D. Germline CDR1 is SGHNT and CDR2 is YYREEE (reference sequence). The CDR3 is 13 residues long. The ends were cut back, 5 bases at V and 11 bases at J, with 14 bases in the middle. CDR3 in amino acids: CASRGDLKTPLHF. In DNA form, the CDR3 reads TGTGCCAGCAGAGGAGATTTGAAAACACCCCTCCACTTT.

CDR3 DNA: TGTGCCAGCAGCCAAGTTGGAGGATCTGACTATGGCTACACCTTC. Protein sequence: CASSQVGGSDYGYTF. The genes are TRBV3-1 (or the pseudogene TRBV3-2) and TRBJ1-2; no firm D call. Per the germline V gene, CDR1 is LGHDT and CDR2 is YNNKEL (reference sequence). The length of the CDR3 is 15 residues. With 1 base removed from V and 3 bases from J, the gap between germline ends came to 12 bases.

The CDR3 loop is CASSQEDSRINYNSPLHF. The CDR3 coding sequence is TGCGCCAGCAGCCAAGAGGACAGCCGAATTAATTATAATTCACCCCTCCACTTT. J is TRBJ1-6 and V is TRBV4-1; tentative D call: TRBD1 (6 bases). The CDR3 loop spans 18 amino acids. Germline assignment: CDR1 MGHRA and CDR2 YSYEKL. The V gene lost 0 bases and the J gene lost 4 bases, with 16 bases spanning the gap.

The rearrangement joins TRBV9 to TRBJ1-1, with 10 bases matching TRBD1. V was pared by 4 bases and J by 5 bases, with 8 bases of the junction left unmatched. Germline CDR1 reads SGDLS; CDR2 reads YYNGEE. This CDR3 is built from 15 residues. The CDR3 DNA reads TGTGCCAGCAGCACAGGACAGGGGGTAGAGACTGAAGCTTTCTTT. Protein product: CASSTGQGVETEAFF.

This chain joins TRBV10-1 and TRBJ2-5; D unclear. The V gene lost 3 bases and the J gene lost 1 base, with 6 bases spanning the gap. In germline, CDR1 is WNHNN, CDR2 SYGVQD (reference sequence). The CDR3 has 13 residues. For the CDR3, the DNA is TGCGCCAGCAGTGATACGGTCCAAGAGACCCAGTACTTC. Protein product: CASSDTVQETQYF.

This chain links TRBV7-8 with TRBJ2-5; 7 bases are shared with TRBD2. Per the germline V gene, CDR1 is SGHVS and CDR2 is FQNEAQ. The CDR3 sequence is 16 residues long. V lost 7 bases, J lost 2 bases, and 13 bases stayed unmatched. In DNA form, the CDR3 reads TGTGCCAGCAACCAGCCCGGCCTAGCGGAACAAGAGACCCAGTACTTC. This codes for CASNQPGLAEQETQYF.

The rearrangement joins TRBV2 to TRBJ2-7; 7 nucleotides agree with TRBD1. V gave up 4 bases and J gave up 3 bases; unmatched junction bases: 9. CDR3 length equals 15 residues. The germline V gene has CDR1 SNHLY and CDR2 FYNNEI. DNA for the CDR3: TGTGCCAGCAGTGGCCGGGACAGCACTATCTACGAGCAGTACTTC. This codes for CASSGRDSTIYEQYF.

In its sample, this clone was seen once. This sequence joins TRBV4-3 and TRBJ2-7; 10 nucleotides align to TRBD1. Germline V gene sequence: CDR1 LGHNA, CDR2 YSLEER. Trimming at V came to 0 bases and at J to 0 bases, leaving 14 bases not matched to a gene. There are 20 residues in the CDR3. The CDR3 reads CASSQEKDRGGYGSSYEQYF. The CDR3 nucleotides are TGCGCCAGCAGCCAAGAAAAGGACAGGGGGGGATACGGAAGCTCCTACGAGCAGTACTTC.

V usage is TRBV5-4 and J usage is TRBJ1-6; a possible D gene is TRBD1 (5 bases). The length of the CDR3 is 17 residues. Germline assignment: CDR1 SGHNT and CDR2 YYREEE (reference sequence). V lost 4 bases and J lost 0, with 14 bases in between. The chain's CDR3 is CASSAPGLSSYNSPLHF. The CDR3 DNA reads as TGTGCCAGCAGCGCTCCGGGACTGAGCTCCTATAATTCACCCCTCCACTTT.

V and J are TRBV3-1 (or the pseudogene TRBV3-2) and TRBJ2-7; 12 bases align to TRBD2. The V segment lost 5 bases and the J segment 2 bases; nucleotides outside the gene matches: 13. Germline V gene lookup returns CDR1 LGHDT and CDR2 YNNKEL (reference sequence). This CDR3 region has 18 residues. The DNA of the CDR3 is TGTGCCAGCAGCAAACTAGCGGGGGGCCCGATACGAACCTACGAGCAGTACTTC. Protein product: CASSKLAGGPIRTYEQYF.

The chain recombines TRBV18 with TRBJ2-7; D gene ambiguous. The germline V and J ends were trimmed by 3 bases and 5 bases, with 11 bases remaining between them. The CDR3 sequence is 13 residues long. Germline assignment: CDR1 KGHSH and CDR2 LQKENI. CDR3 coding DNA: TGTGCCAGCTCACCGCTAGATGCACACGAGCAGTACTTC. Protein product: CASSPLDAHEQYF.

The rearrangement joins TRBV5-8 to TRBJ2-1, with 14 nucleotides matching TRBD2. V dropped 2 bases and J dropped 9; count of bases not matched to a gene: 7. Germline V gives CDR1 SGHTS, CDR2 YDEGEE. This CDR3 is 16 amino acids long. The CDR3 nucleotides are TGTGCCAGCAGCTTTGGGACTAGCGGGAGTATAGGTGAGCAGTTCTTC. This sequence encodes CASSFGTSGSIGEQFF.

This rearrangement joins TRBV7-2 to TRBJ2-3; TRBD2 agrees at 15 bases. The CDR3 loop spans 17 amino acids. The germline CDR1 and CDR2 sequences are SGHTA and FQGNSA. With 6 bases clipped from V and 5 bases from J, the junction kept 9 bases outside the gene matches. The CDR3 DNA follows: TGTGCCAGCAGATTGACACCGGGACTAGCGGGAGGAGATACGCAGTATTTT. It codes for CASRLTPGLAGGDTQYF.

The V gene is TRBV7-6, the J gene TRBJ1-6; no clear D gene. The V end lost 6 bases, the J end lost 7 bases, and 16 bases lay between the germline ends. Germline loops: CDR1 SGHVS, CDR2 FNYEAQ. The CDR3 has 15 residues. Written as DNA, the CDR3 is TGTGCCAGCAGGCCAAGTCGTGGTCGGAATTCACCCCTCCACTTT. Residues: CASRPSRGRNSPLHF.

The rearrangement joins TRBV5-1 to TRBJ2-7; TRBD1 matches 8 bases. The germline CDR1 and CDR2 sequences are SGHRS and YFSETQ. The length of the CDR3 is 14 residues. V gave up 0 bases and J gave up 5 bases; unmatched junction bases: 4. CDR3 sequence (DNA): TGCGCCAGCAGCTTGGCGGACAGGGCCCACGAGCAGTACTTC. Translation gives CASSLADRAHEQYF.

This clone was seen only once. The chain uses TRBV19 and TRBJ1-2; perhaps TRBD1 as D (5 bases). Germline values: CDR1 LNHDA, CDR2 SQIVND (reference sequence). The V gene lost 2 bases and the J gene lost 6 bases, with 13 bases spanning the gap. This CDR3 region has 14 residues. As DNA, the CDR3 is TGTGCCAGTAGTATATGGGGCAAGTTGGATGGCTACACCTTC. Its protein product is CASSIWGKLDGYTF.

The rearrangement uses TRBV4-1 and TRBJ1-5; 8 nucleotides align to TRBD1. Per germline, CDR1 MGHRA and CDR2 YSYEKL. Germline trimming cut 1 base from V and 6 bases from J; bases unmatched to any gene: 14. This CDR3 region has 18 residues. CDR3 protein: CASSQGVLRGLGGQPQHF. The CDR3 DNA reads TGCGCCAGCAGCCAAGGGGTCCTCAGGGGGCTAGGGGGTCAGCCCCAGCATTTT.

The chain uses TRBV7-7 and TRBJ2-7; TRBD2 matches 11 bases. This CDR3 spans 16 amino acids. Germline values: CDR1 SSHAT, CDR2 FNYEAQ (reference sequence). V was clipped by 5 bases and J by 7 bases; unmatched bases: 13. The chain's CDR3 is CASSPLTSGKPGEQYF. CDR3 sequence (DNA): TGTGCCAGCAGCCCCTTGACTAGCGGGAAGCCGGGGGAGCAGTACTTC.

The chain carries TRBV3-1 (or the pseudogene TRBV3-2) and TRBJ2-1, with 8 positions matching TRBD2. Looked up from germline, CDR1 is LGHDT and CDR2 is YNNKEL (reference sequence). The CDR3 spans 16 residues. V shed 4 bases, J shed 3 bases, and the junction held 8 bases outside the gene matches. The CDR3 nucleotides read TGTGCCAGCAGCCCAGTTCGGGGGGGTTTCTACAATGAGCAGTTCTTC. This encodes CASSPVRGGFYNEQFF.

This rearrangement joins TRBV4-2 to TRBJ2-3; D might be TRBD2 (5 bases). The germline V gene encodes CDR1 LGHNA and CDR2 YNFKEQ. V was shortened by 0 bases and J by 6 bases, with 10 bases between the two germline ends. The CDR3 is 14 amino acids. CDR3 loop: CASSQDKPSDTQYF. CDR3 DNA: TGTGCCAGCAGCCAAGACAAGCCTAGCGATACGCAGTATTTT.